The sample holds a few counts of the clone carrying this T cell receptor (beta chain). Its antigen is still unknown. TCRalpha and TCRbeta libraries used 5'RACE with constant-segment primers and UMIs. MiXCR, applied by TCRdb to the 5' RACE reads, yields one record per CDR3 protein. The sample holds approximately 500,000 distinct CDR3 sequences, roughly 25% seen once. The entry originates in a study of T-cell memory formation after mild COVID-19. The overall study: Most TCR clusters belonged to a single donor.

Regarding the study as a whole: Memory cells collected pre-infection included some clones that later responded, suggesting cross-reactive memory joined. The second-wave clones peaking on day 37 were not confirmed as SARS-CoV-2-specific.

The germline CDR1 and CDR2 sequences are SGHRS and YFSETQ. V was cut by 7 bases and J by 4 bases, with 15 bases left in between. There are 13 residues in the CDR3. The sequencing input was PBMCs or a T cell subset sorted from them (not recorded which). This TCR came from an adult woman who had mild COVID-19 (a few samples of this study predate the infection). Cell type and time point are not known. This chain uses TRBV5-1 with TRBJ2-7, with D perhaps assigned TRBD1 or TRBD2 (7 bases each). As DNA, the CDR3 is TGCGCCAGCCAACGACAGGGAGGGTACGAGCAGTACTTC. Protein product: CASQRQGGYEQYF.